This T cell receptor (beta chain) is drawn from a study of T cell responses to AZD1222 COVID-19 vaccine. Ten or more counts support this clone. What it binds is not known. The table came from immunoSEQ multiplex PCR; TCRdb's copy has only in-frame clones and leaves some out. Here the sample spans roughly 96,000 clones, 70% to 90% being singletons. Study observations and caveats: Two AZD1222 administrations were followed by greater Spike-specific TCR breadth and depth. Targeting of unmutated variant regions was reportedly seen in nearly half of spike-specific TCRs.

The clonotype was recovered from an adult in good health. Here the sequenced sample was peripheral blood, taken on day 0 of AZD1222 vaccination.

This CDR3 reads CASSLAGESGQYF. The DNA of the CDR3 is TGTGCCAGCAGCTTAGCGGGAGAAAGTGGGCAGTACTTC. The rearrangement uses TRBV13 and TRBJ2-7; D may be TRBD2 (6 bases). V was clipped by 1 base and J by 9 bases, with 13 bases between them. The length of the CDR3 is 13 residues. Germline CDR1 and CDR2: PRHDT and FYEKMQ (reference sequence).